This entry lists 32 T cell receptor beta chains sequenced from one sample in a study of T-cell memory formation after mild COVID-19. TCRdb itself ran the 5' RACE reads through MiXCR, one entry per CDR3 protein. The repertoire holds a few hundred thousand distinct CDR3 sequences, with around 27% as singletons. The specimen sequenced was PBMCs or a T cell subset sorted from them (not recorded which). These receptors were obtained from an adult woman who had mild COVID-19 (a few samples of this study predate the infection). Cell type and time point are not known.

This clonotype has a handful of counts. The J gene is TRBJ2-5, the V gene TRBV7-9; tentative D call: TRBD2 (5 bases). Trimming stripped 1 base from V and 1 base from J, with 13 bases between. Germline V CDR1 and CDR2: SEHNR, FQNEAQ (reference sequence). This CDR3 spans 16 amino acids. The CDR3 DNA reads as TGTGCCAGCAGCTTAGGTCCCGTAGCGACCCAAGAGACCCAGTACTTC. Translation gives CASSLGPVATQETQYF.

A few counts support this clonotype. The CDR3 reads CASSPDAGFYNEQFF. The CDR3 DNA reads TGTGCCAGCAGCCCGGACGCCGGGTTCTACAATGAGCAGTTCTTC. The chain carries TRBV5-5 and TRBJ2-1; D ambiguous. V was clipped by 4 bases and J by 3 bases, with 14 bases between them. Germline assignment: CDR1 SGHKS and CDR2 YYEKEE (reference sequence). This CDR3 has 15 amino acids.

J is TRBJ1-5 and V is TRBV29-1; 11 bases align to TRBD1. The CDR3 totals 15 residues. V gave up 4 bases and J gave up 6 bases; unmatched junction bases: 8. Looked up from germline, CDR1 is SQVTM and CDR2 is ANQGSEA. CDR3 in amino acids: CSVGGQGAQGQPQHF. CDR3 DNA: TGCAGCGTTGGAGGACAGGGGGCGCAAGGTCAGCCCCAGCATTTT.

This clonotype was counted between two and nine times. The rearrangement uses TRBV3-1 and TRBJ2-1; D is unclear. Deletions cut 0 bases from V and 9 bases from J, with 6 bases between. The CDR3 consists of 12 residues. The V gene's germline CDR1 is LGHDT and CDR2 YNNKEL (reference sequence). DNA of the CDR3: TGTGCCAGCAGCCAAGATCTAGGTGAGCAGTTCTTC. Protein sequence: CASSQDLGEQFF.

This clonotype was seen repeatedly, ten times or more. The CDR3 sequence: CASSLAGSQETQYF. The CDR3, as DNA: TGCGCCAGCAGCTTAGCGGGGTCCCAAGAGACCCAGTACTTC. The V and J genes are TRBV5-1 and TRBJ2-5, with 7 bases that match TRBD2. The CDR3 has 14 amino acids. The V and J ends lost 2 bases and 1 base, in that order; junction bases with no gene match: 2. Germline CDR1 reads SGHRS; CDR2 reads YFSETQ.

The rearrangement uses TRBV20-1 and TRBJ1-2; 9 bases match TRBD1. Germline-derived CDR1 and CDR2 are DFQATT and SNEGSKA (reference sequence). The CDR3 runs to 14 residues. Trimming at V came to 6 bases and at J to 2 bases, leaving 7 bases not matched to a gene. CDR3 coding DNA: TGCAGTGCAAGTCCCGGGACAGGGAACTATGGCTACACCTTC. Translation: CSASPGTGNYGYTF.

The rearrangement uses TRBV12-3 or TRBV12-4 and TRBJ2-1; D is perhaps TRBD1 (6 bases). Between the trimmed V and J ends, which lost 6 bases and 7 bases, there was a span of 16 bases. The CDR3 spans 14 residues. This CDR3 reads CASSPRQVWNEQFF. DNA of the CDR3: TGTGCCAGCAGCCCCAGACAGGTTTGGAATGAGCAGTTCTTC.

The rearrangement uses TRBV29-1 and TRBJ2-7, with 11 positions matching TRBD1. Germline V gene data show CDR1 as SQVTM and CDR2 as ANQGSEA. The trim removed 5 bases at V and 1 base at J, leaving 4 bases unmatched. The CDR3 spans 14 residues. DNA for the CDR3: TGCAGCGTTCAAGGGACAGGGGGATCCTACGAGCAGTACTTC. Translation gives CSVQGTGGSYEQYF.

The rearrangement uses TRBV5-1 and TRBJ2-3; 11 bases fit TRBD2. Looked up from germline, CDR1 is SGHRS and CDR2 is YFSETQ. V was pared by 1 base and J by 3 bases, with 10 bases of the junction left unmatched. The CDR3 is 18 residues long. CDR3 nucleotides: TGCGCCAGCAGCTTGCCTCCGGGACTAGCGGTCCTGACAGATACGCAGTATTTT. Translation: CASSLPPGLAVLTDTQYF.

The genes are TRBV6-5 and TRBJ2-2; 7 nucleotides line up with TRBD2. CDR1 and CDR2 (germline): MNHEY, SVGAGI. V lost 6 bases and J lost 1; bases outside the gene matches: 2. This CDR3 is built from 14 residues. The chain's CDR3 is CASRRGRNTGELFF. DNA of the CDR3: TGTGCCAGCAGGCGGGGGAGGAACACCGGGGAGCTGTTTTTT.

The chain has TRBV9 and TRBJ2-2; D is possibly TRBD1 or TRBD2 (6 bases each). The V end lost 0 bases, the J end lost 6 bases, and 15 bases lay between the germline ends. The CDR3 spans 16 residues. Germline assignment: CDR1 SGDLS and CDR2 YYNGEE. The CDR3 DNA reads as TGTGCCAGCAGCGTAGGGGGGGCCCTACGGGCCGGGGAGCTGTTTTTT. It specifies CASSVGGALRAGELFF.

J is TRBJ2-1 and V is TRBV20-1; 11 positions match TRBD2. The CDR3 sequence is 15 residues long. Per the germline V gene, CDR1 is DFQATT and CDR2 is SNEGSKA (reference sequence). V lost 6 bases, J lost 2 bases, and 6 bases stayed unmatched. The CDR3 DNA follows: TGCAGTGCAAGTCTAGCGGGGGGAACCTACAATGAGCAGTTCTTC. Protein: CSASLAGGTYNEQFF.

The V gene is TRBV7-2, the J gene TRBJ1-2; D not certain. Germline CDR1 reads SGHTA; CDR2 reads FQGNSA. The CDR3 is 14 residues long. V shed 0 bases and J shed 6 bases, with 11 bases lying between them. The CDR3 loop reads CASSLASGYDGYTF. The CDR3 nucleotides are TGTGCCAGCAGCTTAGCGTCCGGGTACGATGGCTACACCTTC.

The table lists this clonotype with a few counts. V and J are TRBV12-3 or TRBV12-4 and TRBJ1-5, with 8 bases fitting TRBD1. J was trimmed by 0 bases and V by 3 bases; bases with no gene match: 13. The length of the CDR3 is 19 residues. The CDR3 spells CASSFVGQGVLYSNQPQHF. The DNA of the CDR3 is TGTGCCAGCAGTTTTGTAGGACAGGGAGTTCTTTATAGCAATCAGCCCCAGCATTTT.

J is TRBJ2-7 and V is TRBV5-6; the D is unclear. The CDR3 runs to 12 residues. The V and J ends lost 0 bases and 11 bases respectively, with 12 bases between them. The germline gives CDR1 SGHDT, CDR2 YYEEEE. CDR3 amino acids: CASSLESGGEYF. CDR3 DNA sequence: TGTGCCAGCAGCTTGGAGTCGGGCGGAGAGTACTTC.

The CDR3 reads CASSPSYTSNQPQHF. The DNA of the CDR3 is TGTGCCAGCAGTCCATCGTACACGAGCAATCAGCCCCAGCATTTT. The gene calls are TRBV28 and TRBJ1-5; D gene ambiguous. This CDR3 is built from 15 residues. Between the trimmed V and J ends, which lost 5 bases and 1 base, there was a span of 12 bases. CDR1 and CDR2 (germline): MDHEN, SYDVKM.

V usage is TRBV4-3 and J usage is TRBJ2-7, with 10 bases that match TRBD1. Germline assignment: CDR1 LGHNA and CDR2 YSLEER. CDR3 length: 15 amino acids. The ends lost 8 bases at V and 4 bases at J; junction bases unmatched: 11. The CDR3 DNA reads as TGCGCCAGCTCTCCAGCGGGGACAGGGGATTACGAGCAGTACTTC. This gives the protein CASSPAGTGDYEQYF.

CDR3 region: CAWSKAGDTQYF. CDR3 DNA sequence: TGTGCCTGGAGTAAAGCGGGAGATACGCAGTATTTT. The V and J genes are TRBV30 and TRBJ2-3; D is possibly TRBD2 (6 bases). The CDR3 is 12 residues long. The V end lost 2 bases, the J end lost 5 bases, and 8 bases lay between the germline ends. Germline V lookup: CDR1 GTSNPN, CDR2 SVGIG (reference sequence).

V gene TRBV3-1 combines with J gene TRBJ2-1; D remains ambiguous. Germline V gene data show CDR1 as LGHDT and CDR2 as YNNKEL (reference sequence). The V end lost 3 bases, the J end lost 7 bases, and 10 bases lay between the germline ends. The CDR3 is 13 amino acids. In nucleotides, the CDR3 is TGTGCCAGCAGCCATTTGGGATATAATGAGCAGTTCTTC. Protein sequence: CASSHLGYNEQFF.

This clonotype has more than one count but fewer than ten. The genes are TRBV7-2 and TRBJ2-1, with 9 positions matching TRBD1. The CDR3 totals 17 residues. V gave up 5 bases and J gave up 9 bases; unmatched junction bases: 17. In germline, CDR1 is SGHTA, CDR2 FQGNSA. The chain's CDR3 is CASSDAGGTGLLGEQFF. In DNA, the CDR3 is TGTGCCAGCAGCGACGCCGGCGGGACAGGGTTGTTGGGTGAGCAGTTCTTC. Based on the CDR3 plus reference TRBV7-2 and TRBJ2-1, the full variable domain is GAGVSQSPSNKVTEKGKDVELRCDPISGHTALYWYRQSLGQGLEFLIYFQGNSAPDKSGLPSDRFSAERTGGSVSTLTIQRTQQEDSAVYLCASSDAGGTGLLGEQFFGPGTRLTVL.

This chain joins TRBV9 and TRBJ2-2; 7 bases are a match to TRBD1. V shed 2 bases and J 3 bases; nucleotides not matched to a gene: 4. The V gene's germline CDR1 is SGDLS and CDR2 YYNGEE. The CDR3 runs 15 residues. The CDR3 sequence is CASSVRDSDTGELFF. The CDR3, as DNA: TGTGCCAGCAGCGTCCGGGACAGTGACACCGGGGAGCTGTTTTTT.

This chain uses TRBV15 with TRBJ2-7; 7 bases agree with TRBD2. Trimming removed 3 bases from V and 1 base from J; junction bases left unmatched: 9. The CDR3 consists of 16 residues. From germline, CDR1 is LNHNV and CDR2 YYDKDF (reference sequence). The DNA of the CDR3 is TGTGCCACCAGCAGGGGCCGGGCGGGGGAATCCTACGAGCAGTACTTC. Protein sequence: CATSRGRAGESYEQYF.

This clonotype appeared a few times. In DNA, the CDR3 is TGTGCCAGCAGTTTTGCCAGAGGCTACGAGCAGTACTTC. It translates to CASSFARGYEQYF. The chain is built from TRBV12-3 or TRBV12-4 and TRBJ2-7; D gene ambiguous. The CDR3 is 13 residues long. Trimming removed 3 bases from V and 3 bases from J, with 9 bases in between.

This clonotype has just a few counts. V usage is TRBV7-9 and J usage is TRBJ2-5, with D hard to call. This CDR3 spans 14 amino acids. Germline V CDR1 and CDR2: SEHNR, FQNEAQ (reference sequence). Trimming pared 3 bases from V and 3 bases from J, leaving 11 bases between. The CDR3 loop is CASSLFRTKETQYF. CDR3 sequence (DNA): TGTGCCAGCAGCTTGTTCAGGACCAAAGAGACCCAGTACTTC.

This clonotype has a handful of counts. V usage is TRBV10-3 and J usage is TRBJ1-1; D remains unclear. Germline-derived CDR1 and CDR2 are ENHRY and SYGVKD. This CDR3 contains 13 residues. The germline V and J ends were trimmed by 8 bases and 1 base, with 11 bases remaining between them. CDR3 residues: CAIAGHTNTEAFF. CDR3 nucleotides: TGTGCCATCGCTGGGCACACGAACACTGAAGCTTTCTTT.

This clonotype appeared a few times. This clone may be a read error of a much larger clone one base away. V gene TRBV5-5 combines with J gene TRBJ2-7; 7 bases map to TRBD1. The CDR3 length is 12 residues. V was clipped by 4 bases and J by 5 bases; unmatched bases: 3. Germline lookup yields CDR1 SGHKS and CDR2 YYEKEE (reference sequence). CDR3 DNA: TGTGCCAGCAGCGCGACAGGGAACGAGCAGTACTTC. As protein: CASSATGNEQYF.

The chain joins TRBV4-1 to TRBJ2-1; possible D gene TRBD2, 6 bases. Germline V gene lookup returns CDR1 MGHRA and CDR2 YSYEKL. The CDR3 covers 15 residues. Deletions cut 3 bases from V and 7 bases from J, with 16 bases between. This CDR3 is CASSHYYGGHNEQFF. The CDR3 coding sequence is TGCGCCAGCAGCCACTATTACGGGGGTCATAATGAGCAGTTCTTC.

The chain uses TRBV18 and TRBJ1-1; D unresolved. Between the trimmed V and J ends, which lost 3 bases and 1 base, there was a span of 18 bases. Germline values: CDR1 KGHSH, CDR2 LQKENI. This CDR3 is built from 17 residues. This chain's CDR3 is CASSPPLGLGPNTEAFF. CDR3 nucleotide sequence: TGTGCCAGCTCACCGCCCCTTGGTCTCGGCCCGAACACTGAAGCTTTCTTT.

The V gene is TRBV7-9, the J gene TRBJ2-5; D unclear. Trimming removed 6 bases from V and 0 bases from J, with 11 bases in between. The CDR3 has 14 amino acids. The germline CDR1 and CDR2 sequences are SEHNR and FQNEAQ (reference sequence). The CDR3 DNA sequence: TGTGCCAGCAGGCGTGACCCGTACCAAGAGACCCAGTACTTC. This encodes CASRRDPYQETQYF.

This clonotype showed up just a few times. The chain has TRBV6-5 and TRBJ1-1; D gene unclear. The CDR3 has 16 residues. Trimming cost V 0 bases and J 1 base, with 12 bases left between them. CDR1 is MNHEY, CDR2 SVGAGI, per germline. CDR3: CASSYSRGLANTEAFF. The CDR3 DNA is TGTGCCAGCAGTTACTCCCGTGGACTCGCGAACACTGAAGCTTTCTTT.

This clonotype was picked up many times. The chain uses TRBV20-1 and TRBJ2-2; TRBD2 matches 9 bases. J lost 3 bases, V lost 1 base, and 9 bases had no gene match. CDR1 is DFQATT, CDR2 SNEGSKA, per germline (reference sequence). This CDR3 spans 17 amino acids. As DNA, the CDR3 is TGCAGTGCTAGAGTTTCAAGCGGGAGGCCGGACACCGGGGAGCTGTTTTTT. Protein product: CSARVSSGRPDTGELFF.

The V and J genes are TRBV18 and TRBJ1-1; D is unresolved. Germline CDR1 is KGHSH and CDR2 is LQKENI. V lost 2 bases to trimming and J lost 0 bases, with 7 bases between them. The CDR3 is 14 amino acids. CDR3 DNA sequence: TGTGCCAGCTCACCAGCCAGGTTGAACACTGAAGCTTTCTTT. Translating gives CASSPARLNTEAFF.